The sequence of this TCR beta chain was determined in a study of shared clonotypes between healthy human individuals (dated by TCRdb to 2019 to 2021). Broadly, across the study: A couple of women and three men aged 18 to 49 years were included in the cohort. For each donor, three plates each were used for CD4 naive and CD4 memory, two plates were used for CD8 naive, and one plate was used for CD8 memory. Blood TCR repertoires of five healthy adults were deeply sequenced to estimate repertoire size and the extent of clonotype sharing between individuals. To increase sequencing depth and limit assay-specific biases, TCR repertoire library preparation and sequencing were carried out by different laboratories using diverse techniques. Between about 0.85 and 10 billion PBMCs per donor were obtained by leukapheresis.

TCR CDR3 regions were amplified from genomic DNA by multiplex PCR using the deep immunoSEQ assay. Extracted genomic DNA from each cell subset was spread evenly across all wells of several immunoSEQ 96-well plates, with each plate serving as a replicate. Each replicate PCR for sorted subsets received around 200 ng genomic DNA, equal to roughly 30,000 T cell genomes. Purified libraries were measured with a Qubit 3.0 fluorometer, size-checked on a Bioanalyzer 2100, and measured again with the KAPA Library Quantification kit. A separate single-read 150-cycle Illumina NextSeq 550 flow cell was used to sequence each immunoSEQ 96-well plate. The authors processed their data as follows. Because only junctional sequences without quality scores were contained in the immunoSEQ output, filtering matching that applied to full-length reads could not be performed. Sequences were annotated with PyIR, a Python wrapper for IgBLAST v1.9, using IMGT germline references to assign V/J genes and CDR3. Any read was removed if the V/J assignment was weak (E-value above 1e-6), the CDR3 was missing, or the read contained stop codons, out-of-frame junctions, or ambiguous translated residues. V3J clonotypes were defined as sequences sharing the same inferred V gene, J gene, and CDR3 amino acid sequence. Percentage overlap between repertoires was computed as shared unique clonotypes divided by the size of the smaller repertoire. Repertoire richness was assessed with RTK rarefaction, the Chao1 estimator, and Recon v2.1 estimates of unobserved clonotypes. Generation probabilities for all TCRbeta clonotypes obtained by the gDNA method from a handful of donors were computed using OLGA. TCRdb re-hosts the immuneACCESS table, in-frame sequences only. Its copies lack some clones; in the studies checked, an unresolved V gene accounts for under half of them, and the cause for the rest is not known. That table supplies the V and J calls and clone size; D and trimming were determined from the DNA. The sample yields millions of clones; roughly nine tenths were counted once. Of the sample, 0.13% to 0.15% is held by the ten largest clones.

Of note for this clone: Its binding antigen is unknown. No base-level quality is on record; no much larger clone is a single base apart.

In the germline V gene, CDR1 corresponds to MNHNS and CDR2 to SASEGT. Inclusive of the bounding cysteine and phenylalanine, the CDR3 is 11 residues long. Solely the CDR3 DNA is kept, with 33 bases framed from the first base. V is shortened by 2 bases, J by 8 bases, and the region joining them spans 6 bases. Summary of the overall study and its limitations: The small number of donors limited the genetic and exposure-history diversity represented. About 5% of naive CD4, roughly 3.5% of naive CD8, approximately 2.2% of memory CD4, and about 0.4% of memory CD8 clonotypes were shared across several donors. Larger estimated clonotype richness was generally found for naive subsets than for memory subsets. Even with the large sequencing depth, rarefaction of the sorted-subset datasets indicated that sequencing was incomplete. Sampling was restricted to blood, and TCR repertoires in tissue are likely to differ from TCR repertoires in blood. Based on pairwise subsampling, the degree of clonotype sharing among donors was expected to be affected by sequencing depth. Higher generation probabilities were observed for clonotypes shared by all four sorted-subset donors than for non-shared clonotypes.

The donors were healthy, HIV-negative adults who had no recently reported acute infections or vaccinations. Every donor was a Caucasian adult residing in Nashville, Tennessee, USA. CD4+ T cells were enriched by magnetic negative selection, after which naive cells were positively selected on CD45RA and the negative fraction was taken as the memory subset. After blood collection by leukapheresis, PBMCs were isolated using Ficoll-Histopaque density gradient centrifugation and then cryopreserved in the vapor phase of liquid nitrogen. Analytical flow cytometry was used to check the purity and quantity of every magnetically sorted T cell population. Genomic DNA was isolated from every sorted fraction and measured by UV absorbance on a Nanodrop 2000c.

Specimen: naive CD4+ T cells sorted from blood. The cell subset or site label on this specimen signifies: CD45RA+ positively selected. The chain joins TRBV6-1 to TRBJ1-2, with the D gene not clear enough to name. This receptor was taken from a man younger than 35 in good health. The DNA sequence reads TGTGCCAGCAGTGAACAGATGGGCTACACCTTC. Its protein is CASSEQMGYTF.